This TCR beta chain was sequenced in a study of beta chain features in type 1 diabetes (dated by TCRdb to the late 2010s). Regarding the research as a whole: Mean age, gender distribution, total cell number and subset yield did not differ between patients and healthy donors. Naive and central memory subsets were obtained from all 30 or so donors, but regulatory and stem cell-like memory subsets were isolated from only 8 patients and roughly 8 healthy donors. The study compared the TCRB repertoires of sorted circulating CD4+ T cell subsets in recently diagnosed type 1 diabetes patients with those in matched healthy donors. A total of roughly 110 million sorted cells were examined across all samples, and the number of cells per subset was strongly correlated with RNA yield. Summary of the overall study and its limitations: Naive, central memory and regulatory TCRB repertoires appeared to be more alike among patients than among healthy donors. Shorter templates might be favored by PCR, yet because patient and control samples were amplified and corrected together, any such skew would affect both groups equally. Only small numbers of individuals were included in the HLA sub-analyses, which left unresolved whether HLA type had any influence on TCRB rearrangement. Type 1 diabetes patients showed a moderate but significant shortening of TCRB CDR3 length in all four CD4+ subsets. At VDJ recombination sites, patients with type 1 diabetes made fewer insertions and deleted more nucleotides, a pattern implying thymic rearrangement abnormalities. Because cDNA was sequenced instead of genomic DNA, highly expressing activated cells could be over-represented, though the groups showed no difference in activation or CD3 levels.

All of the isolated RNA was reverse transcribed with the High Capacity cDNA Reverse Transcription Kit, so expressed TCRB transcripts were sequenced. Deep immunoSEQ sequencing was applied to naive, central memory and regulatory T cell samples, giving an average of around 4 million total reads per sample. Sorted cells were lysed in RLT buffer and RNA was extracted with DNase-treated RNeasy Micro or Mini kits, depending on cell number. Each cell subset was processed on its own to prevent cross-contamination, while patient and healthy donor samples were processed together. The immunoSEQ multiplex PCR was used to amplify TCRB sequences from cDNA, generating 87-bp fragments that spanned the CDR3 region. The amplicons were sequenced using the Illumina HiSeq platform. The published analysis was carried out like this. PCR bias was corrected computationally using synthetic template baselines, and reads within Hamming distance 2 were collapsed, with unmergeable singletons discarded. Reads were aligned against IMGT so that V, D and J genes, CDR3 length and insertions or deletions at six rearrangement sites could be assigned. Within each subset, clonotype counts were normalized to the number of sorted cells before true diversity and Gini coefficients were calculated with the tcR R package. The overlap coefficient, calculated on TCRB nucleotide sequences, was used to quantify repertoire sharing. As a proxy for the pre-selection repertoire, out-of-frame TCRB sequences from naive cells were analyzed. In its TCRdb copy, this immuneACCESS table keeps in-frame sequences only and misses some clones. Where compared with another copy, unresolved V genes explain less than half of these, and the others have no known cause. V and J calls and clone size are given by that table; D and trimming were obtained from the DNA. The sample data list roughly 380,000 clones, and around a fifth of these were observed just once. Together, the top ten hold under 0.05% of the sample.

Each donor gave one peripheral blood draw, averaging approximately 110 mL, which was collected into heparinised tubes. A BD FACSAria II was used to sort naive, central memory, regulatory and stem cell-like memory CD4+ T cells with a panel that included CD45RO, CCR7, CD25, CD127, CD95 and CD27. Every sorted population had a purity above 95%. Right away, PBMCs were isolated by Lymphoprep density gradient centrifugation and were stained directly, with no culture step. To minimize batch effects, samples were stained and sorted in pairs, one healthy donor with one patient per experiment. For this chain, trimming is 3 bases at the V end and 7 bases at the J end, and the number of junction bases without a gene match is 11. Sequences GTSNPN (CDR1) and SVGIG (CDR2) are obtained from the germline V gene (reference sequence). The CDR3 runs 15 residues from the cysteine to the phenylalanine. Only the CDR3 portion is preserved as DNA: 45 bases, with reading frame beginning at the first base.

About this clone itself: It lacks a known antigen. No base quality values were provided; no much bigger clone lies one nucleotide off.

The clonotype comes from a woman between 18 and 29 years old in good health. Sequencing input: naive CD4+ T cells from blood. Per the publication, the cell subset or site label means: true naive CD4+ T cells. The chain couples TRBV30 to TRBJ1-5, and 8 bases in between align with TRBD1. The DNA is TGTGCCTGGAGCTCCGGACAGGGAGCGAGGCAGCCCCAGCATTTT. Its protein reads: CAWSSGQGARQPQHF. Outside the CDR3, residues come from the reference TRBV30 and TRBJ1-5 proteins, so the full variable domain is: SQTIHQWPATLVQPVGSPLSLECTVEGTSNPNLYWYRQAAGRGLQLLFYSVGIGQISSEVPQNLSASRPQDRQFILSSKKLLLSDSGFYLCAWSSGQGARQPQHFGDGTRLSIL.